This T cell receptor (beta chain) was captured in a study of blood T cells in healthy people across ages. Primers used in a second PCR of about 7 to 12 cycles were a sample-barcoded 5' primer and a J-beta primer mix. TCRdb processed the 5' RACE reads anew with MiXCR; each CDR3 protein has one entry. This sample has some 1.6 million distinct CDR3 sequences, with roughly 32% found just once. Remarks on this clonotype: The conserved final phenylalanine or tryptophan is absent from the CDR3, which likely points to a read error. No DNA is shown, since the ends of the CDR3 on it are uncertain; the CDR3 is the one TCRdb lists.

The TCR originated in a woman aged 30 to 39 in good health. Material for sequencing was blood.

The CDR3 here is CASSTGNTEAFS. The chain uses TRBV7-9 and TRBJ1-1. Looked up from germline, CDR1 is SEHNR and CDR2 is FQNEAQ (reference sequence). The CDR3 adds up to 12 amino acids, both ends counted.